This entry lists 12 T cell receptor beta chains sequenced from one sample in a study of blood T cell repertoires in COVID-19. Data came from immunoSEQ multiplex PCR; TCRdb stores just in-frame clones and leaves some out. This sample carries around 150,000 clones, just over 90% of them seen once, and the ten largest clones take about 2.5%. The material sequenced was peripheral blood. Every receptor here comes from a man between 18 and 29 years old with acute or convalescent COVID-19.

This clone was observed a handful of times. Distinct nucleotide sequences in the sample also encode this CDR3. Here the CDR3 DNA reads TGTGCCAGCAGTTACCGGGGACAGGCTAATCAGCCCCAGCATTTT. Translation gives CASSYRGQANQPQHF. The V and J genes are TRBV6-6 and TRBJ1-5; 8 bases agree with TRBD1. Per germline, CDR1 MNHNY and CDR2 SVGAGI (reference sequence). The V segment lost 2 bases and the J segment 4 bases; nucleotides outside the gene matches: 4. The CDR3 runs to 15 residues.

J is TRBJ2-7 and V is TRBV13, with TRBD1 identical over 9 bases. The J segment lost 4 bases and the V segment lost 5 bases, leaving 9 bases of the junction unmatched. The CDR3 is 15 residues long. Germline V gives CDR1 PRHDT, CDR2 FYEKMQ (reference sequence). DNA for the CDR3: TGTGCCAGCAGCCCCCGGGACAGGGATTCGTACGAGCAGTACTTC. This codes for CASSPRDRDSYEQYF.

The chain couples TRBV15 to TRBJ2-1; TRBD1 might be the D (6 bases). The CDR3 length is 16 residues. Germline loops: CDR1 LNHNV, CDR2 YYDKDF (reference sequence). Trimming shortened V by 3 bases and J by 6 bases, and 18 bases separated the two germline ends. CDR3 in amino acids: CATSREQGKGSNEQFF. The CDR3 DNA is TGTGCCACCAGCAGGGAGCAGGGGAAAGGTAGCAATGAGCAGTTCTTC. Based on the CDR3 plus reference TRBV15 and TRBJ2-1, the full variable domain is DAMVIQNPRYQVTQFGKPVTLSCSQTLNHNVMYWYQQKSSQAPKLLFHYYDKDFNNEADTPDNFQSRRPNTSFCFLDIRSPGLGDTAMYLCATSREQGKGSNEQFFGPGTRLTVL.

The chain couples TRBV2 to TRBJ2-1, with D perhaps matching TRBD2 (6 bases). The CDR3 extends over 12 amino acids. V lost 3 bases, J lost 8 bases, and 8 bases lay in between. Germline V gives CDR1 SNHLY, CDR2 FYNNEI. CDR3 protein: CASSDRGDEQFF. CDR3 sequence (DNA): TGTGCCAGCAGTGATCGCGGGGATGAGCAGTTCTTC. The whole variable domain, filled in from reference TRBV2 and TRBJ2-1, reads EPEVTQTPSHQVTQMGQEVILRCVPISNHLYFYWYRQILGQKVEFLVSFYNNEISEKSEIFDDQFSVERPDGSNFTLKIRSTKLEDSAMYFCASSDRGDEQFFGPGTRLTVL.

The chain links TRBV27 to TRBJ2-1; 9 bases agree with TRBD1. CDR1 is MNHEY and CDR2 is SMNVEV in the germline V gene (reference sequence). The V and J ends lost 6 bases and 1 base, in that order; junction bases with no gene match: 7. The CDR3 spans 16 residues. The CDR3 reads CASRPIGQGSYNEQFF. The CDR3 DNA sequence: TGTGCCAGCAGACCTATCGGACAGGGGTCCTACAATGAGCAGTTCTTC.

The CDR3 nucleotides are TGTGCCAGCAAAAAGGACAGTTCTGGAAACACCATATATTTT. Translating gives CASKKDSSGNTIYF. The chain recombines TRBV9 with TRBJ1-3; a possible D gene is TRBD1 (6 bases). This CDR3 is built from 14 residues. Germline assignment: CDR1 SGDLS and CDR2 YYNGEE. The germline V and J ends were trimmed by 6 bases and 1 base, with 11 bases remaining between them.

J is TRBJ1-3 and V is TRBV7-9; D may be TRBD1 (6 bases). Germline values: CDR1 SEHNR, CDR2 FQNEAQ (reference sequence). The CDR3 sequence is 16 residues long. The V end lost 1 base, the J end lost 4 bases, and 14 bases lay between the germline ends. Written as DNA, the CDR3 is TGTGCCAGCAGCTTAGGGGGGGGGACACCCGGAAACACCATATATTTT. Translating it yields CASSLGGGTPGNTIYF.

V and J are TRBV5-4 and TRBJ2-1, with TRBD2 matching over 7 bases. V shed 3 bases and J 4 bases; nucleotides not matched to a gene: 16. The CDR3 extends over 18 amino acids. Looked up from germline, CDR1 is SGHNT and CDR2 is YYREEE (reference sequence). CDR3 in amino acids: CASSSRGAGARRYNEQFF. The CDR3 DNA sequence: TGTGCCAGCAGCTCCCGAGGGGCGGGAGCACGTCGGTACAATGAGCAGTTCTTC.

The chain joins TRBV6-6 to TRBJ1-4; 9 positions match TRBD1. Germline CDR1 and CDR2: MNHNY and SVGAGI (reference sequence). The CDR3 covers 18 residues. The J segment lost 1 base and the V segment lost 5 bases, leaving 11 bases of the junction unmatched. The CDR3 sequence is CASSLVPVDRGTNEKLFF. In nucleotides, the CDR3 is TGTGCCAGCAGTCTCGTCCCGGTGGACAGGGGAACTAATGAAAAACTGTTTTTT.

The CDR3 spells CASSLAGTETYEQYF. CDR3 sequence (DNA): TGCGCCAGCAGCTTGGCCGGGACAGAGACCTACGAGCAGTACTTC. The chain carries TRBV5-1 and TRBJ2-7; 7 nucleotides align to TRBD1. The junction had 5 bases not matched to a gene; V was cut back by 0 bases and J by 2 bases. The CDR3 consists of 15 residues. CDR1 is SGHRS, CDR2 YFSETQ, per germline.

This sequence joins TRBV7-9 and TRBJ2-5; 12 bases are a match to TRBD2. V shed 2 bases and J 3 bases; nucleotides not matched to a gene: 13. In germline, CDR1 is SEHNR, CDR2 FQNEAQ (reference sequence). The CDR3 length is 19 residues. CDR3 bases: TGTGCCAGCAGCTTAATTGGTTTTGCCTCTAGCGGGAGGGAAGAGACCCAGTACTTC. Protein: CASSLIGFASSGREETQYF.

This clone was found once. V gene TRBV18 combines with J gene TRBJ2-7; the D gene is possibly TRBD2 (5 bases). The CDR3 totals 16 residues. Germline V gives CDR1 KGHSH, CDR2 LQKENI. Trimming left V 0 bases short and J 3 bases short, with 15 bases between. The CDR3 spells CASSPPSWGVSYEQYF. In nucleotides, the CDR3 is TGTGCCAGCTCACCACCGTCTTGGGGAGTTAGCTACGAGCAGTACTTC.